The sequence of this TCR beta chain was determined in a study of T cell responses to AZD1222 COVID-19 vaccine. Only in-frame clones appear in the TCRdb table, and some are missing; sequencing was by immunoSEQ multiplex PCR. The sample yields about 68,000 clones, 65% to 80% seen once. The V gene's germline CDR1 is LNHDA and CDR2 SQIVND (reference sequence). The CDR3 extends over 16 amino acids. Trimming cost V 3 bases and J 1 base, with 13 bases left between them. Specimen: peripheral blood, collected on day 0 of AZD1222 vaccination. The rearrangement links TRBV19 to TRBJ1-5; D perhaps matches TRBD1 (6 bases). The TCR comes from an adult in good health. CDR3 residues: CASSMGTWRSNQPQHF. CDR3 DNA sequence: TGTGCCAGTAGTATGGGGACATGGAGGAGCAATCAGCCCCAGCATTTT.